These 2 T cell receptor beta chains were all obtained from the same sample, sequenced in a study of OX40 agonist ivuxolimab in advanced cancers. Data came from immunoSEQ multiplex PCR; TCRdb stores just in-frame clones and leaves some out. The repertoire holds 65,000 to 85,000 clones, with about 90% as singletons. Sample: CD4+ or CD8+ T cells sorted from blood, taken in a trial of the OX40 agonist ivuxolimab. Receptors originate from an adult with an advanced solid tumor such as melanoma, head and neck, liver or kidney cancer.

V is TRBV5-1 and J is TRBJ2-7; D uncertain. This CDR3 region has 13 residues. Germline V CDR1 and CDR2: SGHRS, YFSETQ. V shed 1 base and J shed 2 bases, with 7 bases lying between them. The CDR3 sequence: CASSLPGTYEQYF. The CDR3, as DNA: TGCGCCAGCAGCTTGCCTGGGACCTACGAGCAGTACTTC.

The chain couples TRBV5-4 to TRBJ1-6; 11 nucleotides agree with TRBD1. Looked up from germline, CDR1 is SGHNT and CDR2 is YYREEE (reference sequence). The V and J ends lost 4 bases and 10 bases, in that order; junction bases with no gene match: 4. This CDR3 contains 14 residues. CDR3 DNA sequence: TGTGCCAGCAGCCTCGGGACAGGGGGGTCACCCCTCCACTTT. This codes for CASSLGTGGSPLHF. The full variable domain, rest sourced from reference TRBV5-4 and TRBJ1-6, is ETGVTQSPTHLIKTRGQQVTLRCSSQSGHNTVSWYQQALGQGPQFIFQYYREEENGRGNFPPRFSGLQFPNYSSELNVNALELDDSALYLCASSLGTGGSPLHFGNGTRLTVT.